This TCR beta chain was identified in a study of T cells in Graves' hyperthyroidism and ophthalmopathy. J lost 1 base, V lost 4 bases, and 4 bases had no gene match. This CDR3 spans 14 amino acids. Germline CDR1 and CDR2: SQVTM and ANQGSEA. This clonotype was counted ten times or more. Patients were excluded because of uncontrolled infection, other autoimmune disease, pregnancy or lactation. RNA transcripts were the template for amplifying TCR beta CDR3 regions. Primed by the HTBI set, a first-round RT-PCR was run on the TCR CDR3. TCRdb redid the calling of the multiplex PCR reads with MiXCR, one entry per CDR3 protein. This sample carries around 580,000 distinct CDR3 sequences, roughly 46% of them seen once, and the ten largest clones take about 7.8%.

This clonotype was obtained from a woman under 30 with Graves' hyperthyroidism. This sequence joins TRBV29-1 and TRBJ2-7; TRBD2 matches at 10 bases. The sample taken for sequencing was peripheral blood or thyroid tissue (not recorded which). The chain's CDR3 is CSVASGSRSYEQYF. DNA for the CDR3: TGCAGCGTTGCTAGCGGGAGTCGGTCCTACGAGCAGTACTTC.